A single sample gave rise to the 30 T cell receptor beta chains below, sequenced in a study of PD-L1 blockade in urothelial cancer. This table comes from immunoSEQ multiplex PCR, and its TCRdb copy is limited to in-frame clones, with some not included. In the table there are about 63,000 clones, about four fifths of which are singletons. Time point specified: pretreatment peripheral blood. This specimen consisted of PBMCs, obtained around atezolizumab (anti-PD-L1) treatment. The receptors stem from a man between 65 and 80 years old with urothelial cancer.

This clone came up a few times. The chain uses TRBV19 and TRBJ1-2; D remains ambiguous. This CDR3 spans 13 amino acids. Germline lookup yields CDR1 LNHDA and CDR2 SQIVND (reference sequence). The V end lost 5 bases, the J end lost 4 bases, and 11 bases lay between the germline ends. CDR3 nucleotides: TGTGCCAGTAGTGAGGGCTCCGGCTATGGCTACACCTTC. The encoded protein is CASSEGSGYGYTF.

The chain couples TRBV6-1 to TRBJ1-4; D is unresolved. V gave up 8 bases and J gave up 8 bases, with 12 bases separating them. Germline V gene data show CDR1 as MNHNS and CDR2 as SASEGT. The CDR3 is 12 amino acids. CDR3 sequence reads: CASLAETEKLFF. The CDR3 DNA sequence: TGTGCCAGCCTGGCGGAGACGGAAAAACTGTTTTTT.

J is TRBJ2-5 and V is TRBV7-8; tentatively, D is TRBD2 (6 bases). This CDR3 region has 14 residues. V shed 5 bases and J shed 3 bases, with 13 bases lying between them. Germline values: CDR1 SGHVS, CDR2 FQNEAQ. CDR3 sequence: CASSQSGVKETQYF. The CDR3 DNA is TGTGCCAGCAGCCAATCGGGGGTGAAAGAGACCCAGTACTTC.

The genes are TRBV23-1 and TRBJ2-7; 10 positions match TRBD2. Being an ORF, TRBV23-1 has a function that is uncertain. The CDR3 contains 16 residues. The V segment lost 2 bases and the J segment 2 bases; nucleotides outside the gene matches: 6. CDR3 coding DNA: TGCGCCAGCAGTCAAACTAGCGGGAAACCCACCTACGAGCAGTACTTC. Translating it yields CASSQTSGKPTYEQYF.

The chain employs TRBV6-5 and TRBJ2-5; TRBD2 is a possible D gene (6 bases). The germline V and J ends were trimmed by 0 bases and 2 bases, with 10 bases remaining between them. CDR3 length equals 15 residues. Per germline, CDR1 MNHEY and CDR2 SVGAGI. The CDR3 sequence is CASSYSNGGQETQYF. The CDR3 coding sequence is TGTGCCAGCAGTTACTCCAATGGGGGGCAAGAGACCCAGTACTTC.

The chain joins TRBV11-2 to TRBJ2-1; possibly TRBD1 for D (5 bases). CDR1 SGHAT and CDR2 FQNNGV come from the germline V gene. The CDR3 sequence is 15 residues long. V lost 6 bases and J 0 bases, leaving 12 bases between the germline ends. CDR3 nucleotide sequence: TGTGCCAGCAGTTCCGGGCAGGGCTCCTACAATGAGCAGTTCTTC. Protein product: CASSSGQGSYNEQFF.

V gene TRBV14 combines with J gene TRBJ1-1, with TRBD1 matching over 8 bases. The CDR3 length is 15 residues. From germline, CDR1 is SGHDN and CDR2 FVKESK. Trimming at V came to 4 bases and at J to 5 bases, leaving 9 bases not matched to a gene. The CDR3 loop reads CASSRPGGAGTEAFF. CDR3 DNA: TGTGCCAGCAGCCGTCCAGGGGGCGCGGGGACTGAAGCTTTCTTT.

The chain links TRBV28 to TRBJ2-5; D call uncertain. Germline V gives CDR1 MDHEN, CDR2 SYDVKM. Between the trimmed V and J ends, which lost 6 bases and 6 bases, there was a span of 17 bases. The CDR3 has 14 amino acids. The CDR3 protein is CASRPQALSQTQYF. CDR3 in DNA: TGTGCCAGCAGACCCCAGGCCCTTTCCCAGACCCAGTACTTC.

The rearrangement uses TRBV18 and TRBJ1-1, with 7 bases lining up with TRBD1. Germline CDR1 and CDR2: KGHSH and LQKENI. Trimming cost V 2 bases and J 3 bases; bases outside gene matches: 9. This CDR3 is 16 amino acids long. CDR3 in amino acids: CASSPETGDSYTEAFF. The CDR3 region has the DNA TGTGCCAGCTCACCAGAAACAGGGGACTCCTACACTGAAGCTTTCTTT.

CDR3 sequence (DNA): TGTGCCAGTAGCCCACAGATCAAACAGGGGGCCCCTCAGGGTGAAGCTTTCTTT. Translation gives CASSPQIKQGAPQGEAFF. The V call is TRBV19, the J call TRBJ1-1, with 9 bases identical to TRBD1. The CDR3 has 18 amino acids. V was pared by 6 bases and J by 7 bases, with 21 bases of the junction left unmatched. Germline CDR1 LNHDA, CDR2 SQIVND (reference sequence).

The chain couples TRBV5-8 to TRBJ1-1; D not resolved. There are 12 residues in the CDR3. Germline-derived CDR1 and CDR2 are SGHTS and YDEGEE. Trimming stripped 4 bases from V and 7 bases from J, with 11 bases between. The DNA of the CDR3 is TGTGCCAGCAGCCCTGGGGAGGGTGAAGCTTTCTTT. Its translation: CASSPGEGEAFF. The full variable domain, its missing parts supplied by reference TRBV5-8 and TRBJ1-1, is EAGVTQSPTHLIKTRGQQATLRCSPISGHTSVYWYQQALGLGLQFLLWYDEGEERNRGNFPPRFSGRQFPNYSSELNVNALELEDSALYLCASSPGEGEAFFGQGTRLTVV.

V usage is TRBV18 and J usage is TRBJ2-1, with D possibly matching TRBD1 (5 bases). The V end lost 6 bases, the J end lost 0 bases, and 12 bases lay between the germline ends. This CDR3 contains 15 residues. Germline V gene data show CDR1 as KGHSH and CDR2 as LQKENI. The CDR3 is CASSPQGSSYNEQFF. The CDR3 DNA follows: TGTGCCAGCTCCCCTCAGGGCAGCTCCTACAATGAGCAGTTCTTC.

The chain employs TRBV29-1 and TRBJ1-1; 8 bases are shared with TRBD1. This CDR3 comprises 13 residues. Germline CDR1 SQVTM, CDR2 ANQGSEA. Losses at the gene ends were 6 bases for V and 6 bases for J; bases not matched to a gene: 9. CDR3 residues: CSVWTGSLSEAFF. The CDR3 nucleotides are TGCAGCGTGTGGACAGGGAGTTTATCTGAAGCTTTCTTT.

The rearrangement joins TRBV5-1 to TRBJ1-6; weak D call: TRBD1 (5 bases). CDR3 length equals 16 residues. Germline V gene sequence: CDR1 SGHRS, CDR2 YFSETQ. V lost 4 bases and J lost 9, with 20 bases in between. The CDR3: CASSTDSSRRGSPLHF. The DNA for the CDR3 is TGCGCCAGCAGCACTGACAGTTCTCGTCGAGGTTCACCCCTCCACTTT.

The chain is built from TRBV7-2 and TRBJ1-4; 9 nucleotides line up with TRBD1. Germline CDR1 reads SGHTA; CDR2 reads FQGNSA. CDR3 length equals 15 residues. V lost 5 bases, J lost 4 bases, and 5 bases stayed unmatched. For the CDR3, the DNA is TGTGCCAGCAGCACCACAGGGGGCATTAATGAAAAACTGTTTTTT. It is translated as CASSTTGGINEKLFF.

The rearrangement uses TRBV6-1 and TRBJ1-1, with D unresolved. CDR1 is MNHNS and CDR2 is SASEGT in the germline V gene. The CDR3 spans 14 residues. The V and J ends lost 4 bases and 1 base respectively, with 10 bases between them. This chain's CDR3 is CASSVVQSNTEAFF. The CDR3 DNA sequence: TGTGCCAGCAGTGTGGTACAGTCGAACACTGAAGCTTTCTTT.

The CDR3 bases are TGTGCCAGCAGCTTGGGGGACAAGACAGGCTACACCTTC. Translation: CASSLGDKTGYTF. This chain connects TRBV7-6 to TRBJ1-2; a weak D match, TRBD1 (6 bases). Germline V lookup: CDR1 SGHVS, CDR2 FNYEAQ. The CDR3 is 13 amino acids. V lost 3 bases to trimming and J lost 8 bases, with 13 bases between them.

CDR3 DNA: TGTGCCAGTAGTCCCCTGTGGGGAGGGGGAGAGACCCAGTACTTC. Protein: CASSPLWGGGETQYF. This chain uses TRBV19 with TRBJ2-5; tentatively, D is TRBD2 (7 bases). Germline assignment: CDR1 LNHDA and CDR2 SQIVND (reference sequence). V was cut by 5 bases and J by 4 bases, with 17 bases left in between. The CDR3 covers 15 residues.

The sample holds a few counts of this clone. The chain has TRBV6-5 and TRBJ2-7, with 11 positions matching TRBD2. The CDR3 totals 15 residues. V was clipped by 7 bases and J by 0 bases; unmatched bases: 5. The V gene's germline CDR1 is MNHEY and CDR2 SVGAGI. CDR3 in DNA: TGTGCCAGCAACAGACTAGCGGGGAGCTCCTACGAGCAGTACTTC. Translated, it gives CASNRLAGSSYEQYF.

This rearrangement joins TRBV19 to TRBJ2-7; 9 nucleotides align to TRBD1. V was pared by 6 bases and J by 5 bases, with 5 bases of the junction left unmatched. CDR1 and CDR2 (germline): LNHDA, SQIVND (reference sequence). This CDR3 contains 13 residues. In nucleotides, the CDR3 is TGTGCCAGTAGCTCCGGACAGGGGAACGAGCAGTACTTC. It codes for CASSSGQGNEQYF.

This clone has a handful of counts. The chain joins TRBV19 to TRBJ1-1, with a weak D call TRBD1 (6 bases). V gave up 6 bases and J gave up 2 bases, with 7 bases separating them. Germline V CDR1 and CDR2: LNHDA, SQIVND (reference sequence). This CDR3 spans 12 amino acids. Here the CDR3 DNA reads TGTGCCAGTAGGGACAGCAACACTGAAGCTTTCTTT. This gives the protein CASRDSNTEAFF.

This clone was detected a few times. The chain links TRBV7-9 to TRBJ1-1; D ambiguous. Trimming cost V 1 base and J 4 bases, with 7 bases left between them. The CDR3 length is 13 residues. CDR1 is SEHNR, CDR2 FQNEAQ, per germline (reference sequence). The CDR3 spells CASSLGGPTEAFF. In nucleotides, the CDR3 is TGTGCCAGCAGCTTAGGAGGGCCCACTGAAGCTTTCTTT.

The CDR3 DNA reads as TGTGCCAGCAGTTTACAGGGGGCAGGGACTGAAGCTTTCTTT. Translated: CASSLQGAGTEAFF. The V and J genes are TRBV28 and TRBJ1-1, with 8 bases that match TRBD1. V shed 2 bases, J shed 5 bases, and the junction held 4 bases outside the gene matches. CDR3 length equals 14 residues. Germline CDR1 MDHEN, CDR2 SYDVKM.

The V call is TRBV7-2, the J call TRBJ2-7, with D possibly TRBD1 on 6 matching bases. The CDR3 runs 15 residues. Germline values: CDR1 SGHTA, CDR2 FQGNSA. Trimming shortened V by 1 base and J by 2 bases, and 12 bases separated the two germline ends. The CDR3 loop is CASSLGRGTTYEQYF. CDR3 DNA sequence: TGTGCCAGCAGCTTAGGACGAGGGACAACCTACGAGCAGTACTTC.

The J gene is TRBJ1-4, the V gene TRBV7-9; TRBD1 matches 9 bases. CDR3 length equals 18 residues. CDR1 is SEHNR and CDR2 is FQNEAQ in the germline V gene (reference sequence). Losses at the gene ends were 5 bases for V and 2 bases for J; bases not matched to a gene: 12. The CDR3 DNA reads TGTGCCAGCAGCCCCACGGGACAGGGAGTCATTACTAATGAAAAACTGTTTTTT. It specifies CASSPTGQGVITNEKLFF.

About this clone itself: A junction end diverges from the germline sequence, so it may reflect a read error. The chain combines TRBV7-7 with TRBJ2-2, with D possibly being TRBD1 (6 bases). Germline loops: CDR1 SSHAT, CDR2 FNYEAQ (reference sequence). This CDR3 has 19 amino acids. The CDR3 loop is CASSQGERGKWKYTGELFF. CDR3 DNA: TGTGCTAGCAGCCAAGGGGAGAGGGGGAAGTGGAAATACACCGGGGAGCTGTTTTTT.

The chain combines TRBV10-2 with TRBJ2-1; 7 bases match TRBD2. Per the germline V gene, CDR1 is WSHSY and CDR2 is SAAADI. This CDR3 is built from 14 residues. The V gene end was trimmed by 8 bases and the J gene end by 4 bases; junction bases not matched to a gene: 8. The CDR3 region has the DNA TGCGCCAGCTTTGCCTTGGGGGGGTACAATGAGCAGTTCTTC. Protein sequence: CASFALGGYNEQFF.

This clone has just a few counts. V usage is TRBV5-1 and J usage is TRBJ1-4, with 8 bases fitting TRBD1. The CDR3 extends over 14 amino acids. Germline-derived CDR1 and CDR2 are SGHRS and YFSETQ. V was clipped by 4 bases and J by 7 bases; unmatched bases: 6. CDR3 in DNA: TGCGCCAGCAGCATGACAGGGGATAGTGAAAAACTGTTTTTT. The encoded protein is CASSMTGDSEKLFF.

The chain is built from TRBV5-4 and TRBJ2-3; TRBD2 agrees at 9 bases. From germline, CDR1 is SGHNT and CDR2 YYREEE (reference sequence). CDR3 size: 16 residues. Losses at the gene ends were 2 bases for V and 2 bases for J; bases not matched to a gene: 6. For the CDR3, the DNA is TGTGCCAGCAGCTTTTGGTCTAGCGGGACCACAGATACGCAGTATTTT. It is translated as CASSFWSSGTTDTQYF.

The rearrangement joins TRBV4-1 to TRBJ1-3; tentative D call: TRBD1 (6 bases). The length of the CDR3 is 17 residues. Looked up from germline, CDR1 is MGHRA and CDR2 is YSYEKL. V dropped 4 bases and J dropped 0 bases, with 16 bases sitting between them. DNA of the CDR3: TGCGCCAGCAGCCCGTCGGACAGTGCTAGCTCTGGAAACACCATATATTTT. Amino acid sequence: CASSPSDSASSGNTIYF.